The next 16 T cell receptor beta chains were all read from a single sample in a study of T cells in Graves' hyperthyroidism and ophthalmopathy. Amplified TCR beta CDR3 regions came from RNA transcripts. The HTBI primer set was used in a first-round RT-PCR of the TCR CDR3. Each CDR3 protein is one row after TCRdb ran MiXCR on the multiplex PCR reads. This sample has about 700,000 distinct CDR3 sequences, with 12% to 15% found just once. The sequenced material came from blood. The source of these receptors is a woman under 30 with Graves' hyperthyroidism.

The rearrangement joins TRBV15 to TRBJ1-2; possibly TRBD1 for D (5 bases). The CDR3 is 16 residues long. Trimming cost V 0 bases and J 5 bases, with 16 bases left between them. Germline CDR1 and CDR2: LNHNV and YYDKDF (reference sequence). The CDR3 DNA sequence: TGTGCCACCAGCAGAGATCCAGCAGGGAAGGGTTATGGCTACACCTTC. Amino acids: CATSRDPAGKGYGYTF.

This clonotype has more than one count but fewer than ten. The V gene is TRBV7-2, the J gene TRBJ1-1, with D uncertain. CDR3 length equals 14 residues. Germline V lookup: CDR1 SGHTA, CDR2 FQGNSA. Deletions cut 4 bases from V and 5 bases from J, with 14 bases between. The CDR3 DNA is TGTGCCAGCAGCTCAAGCCCGTCATGGACTGAAGCTTTCTTT. Its translation is CASSSSPSWTEAFF.

This clonotype has a count of ten or more. This chain joins TRBV11-2 and TRBJ1-5, with 8 positions matching TRBD1. CDR3 length: 15 amino acids. Losses at the gene ends were 8 bases for V and 3 bases for J; bases not matched to a gene: 9. Germline V CDR1 and CDR2: SGHAT, FQNNGV. For the CDR3, the DNA is TGTGCCAGCTCACGGACAGGGAACTCCAATCAGCCCCAGCATTTT. This codes for CASSRTGNSNQPQHF.

In its sample, this clonotype was seen many times. The rearrangement joins TRBV4-3 to TRBJ2-5, with 8 positions matching TRBD1. Germline CDR1 is LGHNA and CDR2 is YSLEER. The V gene end was trimmed by 3 bases and the J gene end by 3 bases; junction bases not matched to a gene: 3. The CDR3 has 14 amino acids. CDR3 sequence reads: CASSHQTGEETQYF. Here the CDR3 DNA reads TGCGCCAGCAGCCACCAGACAGGGGAAGAGACCCAGTACTTC.

This clonotype has at least ten counts. This chain links TRBV2 with TRBJ1-4; D is uncertain. Germline CDR1 and CDR2: SNHLY and FYNNEI. This CDR3 has 13 amino acids. Trimming removed 6 bases at V and 7 bases at J, with 12 bases between. The CDR3 region is CASRITGSEKLFF. The DNA for the CDR3 is TGTGCCAGCAGAATAACGGGGAGTGAAAAACTGTTTTTT.

This clonotype was detected a few times. The chain links TRBV2 to TRBJ1-5; 7 bases agree with TRBD1. Germline loops: CDR1 SNHLY, CDR2 FYNNEI. V was clipped by 8 bases and J by 5 bases; unmatched bases: 6. CDR3 length: 13 residues. CDR3 DNA sequence: TGTGCCAGCGAGTGGGACAGTGATCAGCCCCAGCATTTT. Its protein product is CASEWDSDQPQHF.

This clonotype occurred many times. The chain joins TRBV10-3 to TRBJ1-1; 9 bases are shared with TRBD1. The V gene's germline CDR1 is ENHRY and CDR2 SYGVKD. Unmatched junction bases numbered 8, after V lost 10 bases and J lost 5 bases. This CDR3 region has 13 residues. CDR3 protein: CATTGGVNTEAFF. In DNA form, the CDR3 reads TGTGCCACCACAGGGGGCGTAAATACTGAAGCTTTCTTT.

The sample holds many counts of this clonotype. V usage is TRBV28 and J usage is TRBJ2-7, with D perhaps TRBD1 or TRBD2 (5 bases each). CDR3 length equals 15 residues. CDR1 is MDHEN, CDR2 SYDVKM, per germline. With 2 bases removed from V and 3 bases from J, the gap between germline ends came to 14 bases. CDR3 region: CASSLGAGVLYEQYF. The CDR3 region has the DNA TGTGCCAGCAGTTTAGGGGCGGGTGTACTCTACGAGCAGTACTTC.

This clonotype was recorded at least ten times. This chain connects TRBV20-1 to TRBJ2-7; unclear D gene. This CDR3 spans 9 amino acids. V was clipped by 6 bases and J by 5 bases, with 5 bases between them. CDR1 DFQATT and CDR2 SNEGSKA come from the germline V gene (reference sequence). CDR3 bases: TGCAGTGCCACCAACGAGCAGTACTTC. Its translation: CSATNEQYF.

A remark on this clonotype: Since a much larger clone is just one base distant, this may be a read error. J is TRBJ1-6 and V is TRBV3-1, with no clear D. This CDR3 has 12 residues. In germline, CDR1 is LGHDT, CDR2 YNNKEL (reference sequence). V was pared by 3 bases and J by 11 bases, with 8 bases between. CDR3 sequence reads: CASSQGNPPLHF. In nucleotides, the CDR3 is TGTGCCAGCAGCCAGGGGAATCCACCCCTCCACTTT.

Many counts were recorded for this clonotype. The chain carries TRBV29-1 and TRBJ1-1, with D perhaps matching TRBD1 (5 bases). Trimming shortened V by 6 bases and J by 0 bases, and 11 bases separated the two germline ends. CDR1 is SQVTM, CDR2 ANQGSEA, per germline. This CDR3 has 13 amino acids. The CDR3 sequence is CSVPTDLNTEAFF. DNA of the CDR3: TGCAGCGTGCCGACAGACCTGAACACTGAAGCTTTCTTT.

Details on this clonotype: Given a much more abundant clone one base away, this may be a read error. This rearrangement joins TRBV27 to TRBJ2-1; 8 bases agree with TRBD1. The CDR3 has 15 residues. The germline gives CDR1 MNHEY, CDR2 SMNVEV (reference sequence). CDR3 region: CASGQGASSCNEQFF. The CDR3 bases are TGTGCCAGCGGGCAGGGGGCTAGCTCCTGCAATGAGCAGTTCTTC.

This clonotype turned up a few times. The chain has TRBV10-3 and TRBJ1-4, with TRBD1 identical over 10 bases. The V segment lost 6 bases and the J segment 7 bases; nucleotides outside the gene matches: 14. Germline lookup yields CDR1 ENHRY and CDR2 SYGVKD. This CDR3 has 17 residues. The CDR3 sequence is CAISARQGAGESEKLFF. The CDR3 nucleotides read TGTGCCATCAGCGCGCGACAGGGGGCAGGGGAAAGTGAAAAACTGTTTTTT.

The genes are TRBV3-1 and TRBJ2-1; D unresolved. CDR1 and CDR2 from the germline V gene are LGHDT and YNNKEL (reference sequence). This CDR3 has 13 residues. V was pared by 4 bases and J by 2 bases, with 6 bases between. As DNA, the CDR3 is TGTGCCAGCAGCCGTTCTACCTACAATGAGCAGTTCTTC. The encoded protein is CASSRSTYNEQFF.

This chain connects TRBV30 to TRBJ1-2; D is ambiguous. V shed 3 bases and J shed 1 base, with 15 bases lying between them. Germline CDR1 reads GTSNPN; CDR2 reads SVGIG (reference sequence). The CDR3 extends over 15 amino acids. CDR3 nucleotides: TGTGCCTGGAGGGAGTCGGGTCGTGTTAACTATGGCTACACCTTC. Translation: CAWRESGRVNYGYTF. Full variable domain (rest looked up from reference TRBV30 and TRBJ1-2): SQTIHQWPATLVQPVGSPLSLECTVEGTSNPNLYWYRQAAGRGLQLLFYSVGIGQISSEVPQNLSASRPQDRQFILSSKKLLLSDSGFYLCAWRESGRVNYGYTFGSGTRLTVV.

The chain links TRBV7-8 to TRBJ2-3; D is perhaps TRBD2 (7 bases). V was clipped by 5 bases and J by 1 base, with 19 bases between them. This CDR3 is 17 amino acids long. The germline CDR1 and CDR2 sequences are SGHVS and FQNEAQ. The CDR3 loop is CASSRNERGAGTDTQYF. The CDR3 nucleotides read TGTGCCAGCAGCAGAAACGAACGGGGGGCCGGCACAGATACGCAGTATTTT.